This T cell receptor beta chain was captured by sequencing in a study of blood T cell repertoires in COVID-19. The germline V gene has CDR1 LGHNA and CDR2 YSLEER. V gave up 0 bases and J gave up 8 bases, with 22 bases separating them. CDR3 length: 17 residues. Produced via immunoSEQ multiplex PCR; TCRdb's table is partial and in-frame only. There are about 180,000 clones in the sample; 70% to 90% occur only once, and approximately 9.9% lies in the top ten. The rearrangement joins TRBV4-3 to TRBJ1-2; a possible D gene is TRBD1 (6 bases). This clonotype was sampled from a human donor with active or convalescent COVID-19. The donor label of this sample is uncertain. Sequenced sample: peripheral blood. The CDR3 DNA is TGCGCCAGCAGCCAAGATAGGGACCTCACTCAGGGGAACGGCTACACCTTC. This translates into CASSQDRDLTQGNGYTF.